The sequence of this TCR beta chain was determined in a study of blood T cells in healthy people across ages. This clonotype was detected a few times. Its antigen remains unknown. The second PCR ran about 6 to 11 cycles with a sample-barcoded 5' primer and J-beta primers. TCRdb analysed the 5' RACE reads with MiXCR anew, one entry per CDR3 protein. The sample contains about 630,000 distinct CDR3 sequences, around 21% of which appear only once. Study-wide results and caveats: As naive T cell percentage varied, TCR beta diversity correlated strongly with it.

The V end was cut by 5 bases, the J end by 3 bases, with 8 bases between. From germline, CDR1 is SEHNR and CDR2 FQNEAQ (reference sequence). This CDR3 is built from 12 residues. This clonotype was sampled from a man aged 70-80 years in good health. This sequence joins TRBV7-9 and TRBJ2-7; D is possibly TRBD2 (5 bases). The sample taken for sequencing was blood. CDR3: CASSAAGYEQYF. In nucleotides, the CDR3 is TGTGCCAGCAGCGCCGCGGGCTACGAGCAGTACTTC. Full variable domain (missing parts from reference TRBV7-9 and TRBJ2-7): DTGVSQNPRHKITKRGQNVTFRCDPISEHNRLYWYRQTLGQGPEFLTYFQNEAQLEKSRLLSDRFSAERPKGSFSTLEIQRTEQGDSAMYLCASSAAGYEQYFGPGTRLTVT.